This T cell receptor beta chain was recovered during a study of blood T cells in healthy people across ages. The use of a sample-barcoded 5' primer and a J-beta primer mix characterized a second PCR of roughly 6 to 11 cycles. TCRdb ran MiXCR on the 5' RACE reads and lists one entry per CDR3 protein. In the table there are over 600,000 distinct CDR3 sequences, 45% to 70% of which are singletons. Roughly 10 milliliters was the volume of peripheral blood drawn from each donor. This TCR came from a man aged 35 to 55 in good health. What was sequenced was blood.

Written as DNA, the CDR3 is TGCGCCAGCAGCTTGGGACAGGGCAGGGGGGGGGGCTCCGCCGAAAAGCAGTTCTTC. It specifies CASSLGQGRGGGSAEKQFF. The V and J genes are TRBV5-1 and TRBJ2-1; D may be TRBD1 or TRBD2 (7 bases each). The V gene's germline CDR1 is SGHRS and CDR2 YFSETQ. The CDR3 covers 19 residues. Trimming removed 0 bases from V and 11 bases from J, with 30 bases in between.